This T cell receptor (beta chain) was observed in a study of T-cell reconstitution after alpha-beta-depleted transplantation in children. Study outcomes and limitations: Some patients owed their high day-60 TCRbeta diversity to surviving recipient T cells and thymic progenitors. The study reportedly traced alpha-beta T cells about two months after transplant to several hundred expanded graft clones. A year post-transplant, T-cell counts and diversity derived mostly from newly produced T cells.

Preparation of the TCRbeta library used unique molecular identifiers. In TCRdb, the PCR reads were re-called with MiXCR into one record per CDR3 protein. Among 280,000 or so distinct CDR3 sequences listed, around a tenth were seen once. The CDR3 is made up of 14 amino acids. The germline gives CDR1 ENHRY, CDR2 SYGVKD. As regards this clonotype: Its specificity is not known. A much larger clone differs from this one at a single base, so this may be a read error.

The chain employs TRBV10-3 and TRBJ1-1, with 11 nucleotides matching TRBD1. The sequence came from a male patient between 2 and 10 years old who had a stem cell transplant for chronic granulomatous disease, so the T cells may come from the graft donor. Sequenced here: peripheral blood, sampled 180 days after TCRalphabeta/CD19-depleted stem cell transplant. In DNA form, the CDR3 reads TGTGCCATCGGGAGGGACAGGGGGGACACTGAAGTTTTCTTT. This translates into CAIGRDRGDTEVFF.